The clone carrying this T cell receptor beta chain turned up a few times. The data originate from a study of blood T cell repertoires in COVID-19. Study summary: Acute and convalescent COVID-19 samples came from the United States, Italy and Spain. In each case, the material was cDNA or gDNA derived from T cells, B-cell-depleted T cells, or PBMCs.

Seattle researchers signed up patients amid active infection and tracked them longitudinally. CDR3 length: 13 amino acids. The authors' processing: Quantification of nucleated cells was approximated via reference gene primer amplification. TCRdb's copy holds only in-frame clones and misses some; the assay was immunoSEQ multiplex PCR. The DNA gave D and trimming, while V, J and clone size come from that table. Of 350,000 to 450,000 clones detected, 89% appear once; the ten largest clones hold 1.5% to 1.9%. The clonotype comes from a woman aged 40 to 50 with COVID-19, enrolled during active disease. Sample: peripheral blood. V usage is TRBV21-1 and J usage is TRBJ2-7; the DNA was not used to check the table's D call, TRBD1. TRBV21-1 is a known pseudogene. DNA of the CDR3: TGTGCCAGCAGCACACAGTTTTCCTACGAGCAGTACTTC. This sequence encodes CASSTQFSYEQYF.